Below are 32 T cell receptor beta chains sequenced from a single sample in a study of CD8+ T cells in alopecia areata. Treatment specified: oral pan-JAK inhibitor, 5-10 mg twice daily. Following extraction, RNA underwent reverse transcription to cDNA, which served as the sequencing template. Method: immunoSEQ multiplex PCR; TCRdb's copy keeps in-frame clones and lacks some. The top ten hold 12% of the sample, which has about 110,000 clones, under 60% seen once. Sequences were derived from CD8+ T cells sorted from blood, sampled at week 24, from a patient treated with tofacitinib. The receptor set was obtained from a human donor with alopecia areata.

J is TRBJ2-1 and V is TRBV30; the D is unclear. This CDR3 is built from 13 residues. The V end lost 2 bases, the J end lost 9 bases, and 14 bases lay between the germline ends. In germline, CDR1 is GTSNPN, CDR2 SVGIG (reference sequence). This CDR3 is CAWSYELAGEQFF. In DNA, the CDR3 is TGTGCCTGGAGTTACGAACTGGCCGGTGAGCAGTTCTTC.

The table lists this clone with a few counts. This chain links TRBV2 with TRBJ2-3; possible D gene TRBD2, 6 bases. Germline lookup yields CDR1 SNHLY and CDR2 FYNNEI. V was trimmed by 3 bases and J by 0 bases, leaving 19 bases between them. The CDR3 contains 18 residues. DNA for the CDR3: TGTGCCAGCAGTGACACCCCGGGAGCTCGTCTTAGCACAGATACGCAGTATTTT. Encoded protein: CASSDTPGARLSTDTQYF.

CDR3 in DNA: TGTGCCAGCAGATTAACTAGCGGGGGGACAAATGAGCAGTTCTTC. This encodes CASRLTSGGTNEQFF. The chain joins TRBV13 to TRBJ2-1, with 12 bases matching TRBD2. The CDR3 is made up of 15 amino acids. V shed 6 bases and J 7 bases; nucleotides not matched to a gene: 7. Germline V gene sequence: CDR1 PRHDT, CDR2 FYEKMQ (reference sequence). Supplemented by reference TRBV13 and TRBJ2-1, the full variable domain reads AAGVIQSPRHLIKEKRETATLKCYPIPRHDTVYWYQQGPGQDPQFLISFYEKMQSDKGSIPDRFSAQQFSDYHSELNMSSLELGDSALYFCASRLTSGGTNEQFFGPGTRLTVL.

The rearrangement uses TRBV30 and TRBJ1-1; no reliable D call. CDR3 length: 12 residues. Germline values: CDR1 GTSNPN, CDR2 SVGIG (reference sequence). V lost 0 bases and J lost 6, with 8 bases in between. The CDR3 sequence: CAWSVGSAEAFF. In DNA, the CDR3 is TGTGCCTGGAGTGTAGGGAGTGCTGAAGCTTTCTTT.

This clone was counted a few times. This chain joins TRBV27 and TRBJ1-6; D is perhaps TRBD1 (6 bases). V was cut by 6 bases and J by 0 bases, with 18 bases left in between. This CDR3 spans 18 amino acids. The V gene's germline CDR1 is MNHEY and CDR2 SMNVEV (reference sequence). CDR3 nucleotide sequence: TGTGCCAGCAGCCCAAAGAGGGGGGGGCCCTCCTATAATTCACCCCTCCACTTT. Its protein is CASSPKRGGPSYNSPLHF.

This clone was found a few times. This chain uses TRBV27 with TRBJ2-7; D gene unclear. Trimming stripped 5 bases from V and 2 bases from J, with 13 bases between. The CDR3 is made up of 14 amino acids. Germline loops: CDR1 MNHEY, CDR2 SMNVEV (reference sequence). The CDR3 DNA follows: TGTGCCAGCAGTCCCACAGCATTTCCCTACGAGCAGTACTTC. This translates into CASSPTAFPYEQYF.

The table lists this clone with a few counts. The V and J genes are TRBV29-1 and TRBJ1-1; a weak D match, TRBD1 (6 bases). The CDR3 is made up of 14 amino acids. In germline, CDR1 is SQVTM, CDR2 ANQGSEA. V was clipped by 6 bases and J by 5 bases, with 19 bases between them. The CDR3 nucleotides are TGCAGCGTGGACGGGGGGGCTAAGGATACTGAAGCTTTCTTT. Its protein is CSVDGGAKDTEAFF. Full variable domain (missing parts from reference TRBV29-1 and TRBJ1-1): SAVISQKPSRDICQRGTSLTIQCQVDSQVTMMFWYRQQPGQSLTLIATANQGSEATYESGFVIDKFPISRPNLTFSTLTVSNMSPEDSSIYLCSVDGGAKDTEAFFGQGTRLTVV.

This clone was seen more than once but under ten times. The chain uses TRBV30 and TRBJ2-7; 7 bases are a match to TRBD1. The germline V gene has CDR1 GTSNPN and CDR2 SVGIG (reference sequence). The CDR3 sequence is 13 residues long. The ends lost 5 bases at V and 1 base at J; junction bases unmatched: 5. This CDR3 reads CAWSGTASYEQYF. CDR3 nucleotides: TGTGCCTGGTCCGGGACAGCATCCTACGAGCAGTACTTC.

The rearrangement links TRBV4-1 to TRBJ2-2; D is unclear. V lost 3 bases and J lost 7, with 9 bases in between. CDR3 length: 13 residues. From germline, CDR1 is MGHRA and CDR2 YSYEKL. CDR3 in DNA: TGCGCCAGCAGCCAGGGCAGCTTCGGGGAGCTGTTTTTT. Residues: CASSQGSFGELFF.

This chain joins TRBV13 and TRBJ2-7; tentative D call: TRBD1 (5 bases). V lost 0 bases and J lost 4, with 13 bases in between. This CDR3 is 15 amino acids long. Germline CDR1 reads PRHDT; CDR2 reads FYEKMQ (reference sequence). The CDR3 DNA follows: TGTGCCAGCAGCTTAGGACAGGAGCCTTCATACGAGCAGTACTTC. Its translation: CASSLGQEPSYEQYF.

The J gene is TRBJ1-5, the V gene TRBV30, with unresolved D. CDR3 size: 15 residues. V lost 0 bases and J lost 0, with 9 bases in between. The V gene's germline CDR1 is GTSNPN and CDR2 SVGIG (reference sequence). The CDR3 loop reads CAWSVQRDSNQPQHF. For the CDR3, the DNA is TGTGCCTGGAGTGTACAGCGTGATAGCAATCAGCCCCAGCATTTT.

CDR3 residues: CASSQGTGTTYEQYF. CDR3 coding DNA: TGTGCCAGCAGCCAAGGGACAGGGACAACCTACGAGCAGTACTTC. The rearrangement uses TRBV4-2 and TRBJ2-7; 8 nucleotides match TRBD1. Germline lookup yields CDR1 LGHNA and CDR2 YNFKEQ. The CDR3 has 15 residues. V lost 1 base, J lost 2 bases, and 4 bases stayed unmatched.

This chain uses TRBV5-6 with TRBJ2-5; tentative D call: TRBD2 (6 bases). The V end lost 4 bases, the J end lost 12 bases, and 19 bases lay between the germline ends. The CDR3 sequence is 13 residues long. The germline V gene has CDR1 SGHDT and CDR2 YYEEEE. CDR3 region: CASSLLAAQRKYF. DNA of the CDR3: TGTGCCAGCAGCCTCTTAGCGGCCCAACGCAAGTACTTC.

Only a few counts were recorded for this clone. The rearrangement links TRBV6-5 to TRBJ2-5, with TRBD2 matching 7 bases. Trimming removed 8 bases from V and 1 base from J; junction bases left unmatched: 10. The CDR3 is 15 residues long. Germline loops: CDR1 MNHEY, CDR2 SVGAGI. The CDR3 nucleotides read TGTGCCAGCTCATATGGGGAGGGCCTCCAAGAGACCCAGTACTTC. This encodes CASSYGEGLQETQYF.

Remarks on this clone: Other nucleotide sequences in the sample specify the same CDR3. The chain couples TRBV18 to TRBJ1-1, with TRBD1 identical over 7 bases. CDR3 length: 15 amino acids. With 0 bases clipped from V and 0 bases from J, the junction kept 1 base outside the gene matches. Germline assignment: CDR1 KGHSH and CDR2 LQKENI. CDR3 sequence reads: CASSPPRGVNTEAFF. The CDR3 coding sequence is TGTGCCAGCTCACCACCCAGGGGGGTGAACACTGAAGCTTTCTTT.

This clone came up many times. The chain uses TRBV7-9 and TRBJ2-7; TRBD2 is a possible D gene (5 bases). The germline gives CDR1 SEHNR, CDR2 FQNEAQ (reference sequence). CDR3 length: 14 amino acids. Between the trimmed V and J ends, which lost 5 bases and 2 bases, there was a span of 13 bases. The CDR3, as DNA: TGTGCCAGCAGCGCGGGCCGCGAACCCTACGAGCAGTACTTC. Its translation is CASSAGREPYEQYF.

The V gene is TRBV30, the J gene TRBJ2-1; D gene unclear. Trimming cost V 4 bases and J 3 bases, with 10 bases left between them. The CDR3 length is 13 residues. In germline, CDR1 is GTSNPN, CDR2 SVGIG (reference sequence). In nucleotides, the CDR3 is TGTGCCTGGACTTGGGGATACTACAATGAGCAGTTCTTC. This gives the protein CAWTWGYYNEQFF.

The CDR3, as DNA: TGTGCCAGCAGCCACGACAGGGACCGGGAGCAGTACTTC. Translating gives CASSHDRDREQYF. The rearrangement uses TRBV7-9 and TRBJ2-7; 7 bases match TRBD1. Per the germline V gene, CDR1 is SEHNR and CDR2 is FQNEAQ (reference sequence). Trimming at V came to 5 bases and at J to 7 bases, leaving 8 bases not matched to a gene. The length of the CDR3 is 13 residues.

This clone appeared a few times. The V and J genes are TRBV5-6 and TRBJ1-5, with a tentative D call TRBD1 (5 bases). Germline V gene data show CDR1 as SGHDT and CDR2 as YYEEEE. There are 14 residues in the CDR3. Trimming took off 5 bases at V and 5 bases at J, with 14 bases between the two ends. The CDR3 DNA is TGTGCCAGCAGGCAGCGGGGGGAGGATCAGCCCCAGCATTTT. Protein product: CASRQRGEDQPQHF. Combining the CDR3 with reference TRBV5-6 and TRBJ1-5 gives the whole variable domain DAGVTQSPTHLIKTRGQQVTLRCSPKSGHDTVSWYQQALGQGPQFIFQYYEEEERQRGNFPDRFSGHQFPNYSSELNVNALLLGDSALYLCASRQRGEDQPQHFGDGTRLSIL.

About this clone itself: This sample includes further DNA sequences coding for the same CDR3. The gene calls are TRBV15 and TRBJ2-7, with 8 bases identical to TRBD1. CDR3 length: 14 residues. In germline, CDR1 is LNHNV, CDR2 YYDKDF (reference sequence). With 3 bases clipped from V and 4 bases from J, the junction kept 5 bases outside the gene matches. The CDR3 is CATSSPGQGYEQYF. CDR3 in DNA: TGTGCCACCAGCAGCCCTGGACAGGGTTACGAGCAGTACTTC.

Only a few counts were recorded for this clone. The rearrangement joins TRBV27 to TRBJ1-1, with 8 nucleotides matching TRBD1. This CDR3 is 16 amino acids long. Germline assignment: CDR1 MNHEY and CDR2 SMNVEV (reference sequence). Trimming took 0 bases from V and 3 from J; bases not matched to a gene: 6. CDR3 loop: CASSLSNRGVHTEAFF. The CDR3 DNA sequence: TGTGCCAGCAGTTTATCTAACAGGGGGGTACACACTGAAGCTTTCTTT.

The V gene is TRBV7-9, the J gene TRBJ2-1; 10 nucleotides agree with TRBD2. V gave up 3 bases and J gave up 3 bases; unmatched junction bases: 5. This CDR3 has 16 residues. CDR1 and CDR2 (germline): SEHNR, FQNEAQ (reference sequence). The CDR3 region has the DNA TGTGCCAGCAGCTTTTGGACTAGCGGCTACTACAATGAGCAGTTCTTC. Encoded protein: CASSFWTSGYYNEQFF.

The sample holds a few counts of this clone. This chain joins TRBV29-1 and TRBJ2-2; 8 positions agree with TRBD1. Germline trimming cut 6 bases from V and 1 base from J; bases unmatched to any gene: 10. The CDR3 is made up of 16 amino acids. CDR1 SQVTM and CDR2 ANQGSEA come from the germline V gene. CDR3 sequence reads: CSVVGTGDQNTGELFF. DNA of the CDR3: TGCAGCGTAGTTGGGACAGGAGATCAGAACACCGGGGAGCTGTTTTTT.

This sequence joins TRBV19 and TRBJ2-5; TRBD2 aligns across 10 bases. V lost 4 bases to trimming and J lost 3 bases; unmatched junction nucleotides: 8. There are 16 residues in the CDR3. The germline V gene has CDR1 LNHDA and CDR2 SQIVND (reference sequence). The CDR3: CASSTLAGAEEETQYF. The CDR3 DNA is TGTGCCAGTAGTACCCTAGCGGGGGCCGAGGAAGAGACCCAGTACTTC.

V usage is TRBV4-1 and J usage is TRBJ2-6, with D uncertain. V lost 2 bases, J lost 1 base, and 3 bases lay in between. The CDR3 contains 14 residues. Germline values: CDR1 MGHRA, CDR2 YSYEKL. The CDR3 is CASSQLSGANVLTF. CDR3 coding DNA: TGCGCCAGCAGCCAACTATCTGGGGCCAACGTCCTGACTTTC.

The CDR3 nucleotides read TGTGCCAGTAGCCTCAGTCCGGCGGGCTATAGCAATCAGCCCCAGCATTTT. The encoded protein is CASSLSPAGYSNQPQHF. The V gene is TRBV19, the J gene TRBJ1-5; no clear D gene. The CDR3 has 17 amino acids. Between the trimmed V and J ends, which lost 6 bases and 0 bases, there was a span of 18 bases. Germline assignment: CDR1 LNHDA and CDR2 SQIVND (reference sequence).

The gene calls are TRBV29-1 and TRBJ2-7; D is ambiguous. Germline V CDR1 and CDR2: SQVTM, ANQGSEA. V was cut by 2 bases and J by 1 base, with 9 bases left in between. CDR3 size: 13 residues. The CDR3 is CSVEIGVSYEQYF. CDR3 coding DNA: TGCAGCGTTGAAATTGGGGTTTCCTACGAGCAGTACTTC.

In its sample, this clone was seen a few times. The chain couples TRBV9 to TRBJ1-5; D call uncertain. V was shortened by 0 bases and J by 4 bases, with 11 bases between the two germline ends. Germline assignment: CDR1 SGDLS and CDR2 YYNGEE. This CDR3 contains 15 residues. The DNA of the CDR3 is TGTGCCAGCAGCGTAGATGACGGCCCAAATCAGCCCCAGCATTTT. This codes for CASSVDDGPNQPQHF.

The chain has TRBV29-1 and TRBJ2-7; 9 nucleotides line up with TRBD1. The trim removed 6 bases at V and 5 bases at J, leaving 14 bases unmatched. The CDR3 totals 15 residues. Germline CDR1 SQVTM, CDR2 ANQGSEA. This chain's CDR3 is CSVPQSGTGNDEQYF. CDR3 DNA sequence: TGCAGCGTCCCTCAATCCGGGACAGGGAACGACGAGCAGTACTTC.

This clone has a handful of counts. This chain joins TRBV7-9 and TRBJ1-6, with 8 bases aligning to TRBD1. V was clipped by 4 bases and J by 9 bases; unmatched bases: 5. CDR3 length: 14 amino acids. The germline gives CDR1 SEHNR, CDR2 FQNEAQ (reference sequence). The CDR3 DNA sequence: TGTGCCAGCAGCTGGACAGGGATTGGTTCACCCCTCCACTTT. Its protein product is CASSWTGIGSPLHF.

The chain combines TRBV13 with TRBJ2-5; the D gene is possibly TRBD2 (5 bases). Trimming shortened V by 3 bases and J by 0 bases, and 8 bases separated the two germline ends. Germline CDR1 reads PRHDT; CDR2 reads FYEKMQ (reference sequence). The length of the CDR3 is 14 residues. This CDR3 reads CASSFGNDQETQYF. Written as DNA, the CDR3 is TGTGCCAGCAGCTTCGGGAACGACCAAGAGACCCAGTACTTC.

This clone occurred once. A far larger clone is one nucleotide away, so this likely arose from a read error. Other DNA sequences within the sample encode an identical CDR3. This chain joins TRBV11-2 and TRBJ2-7; D remains unclear. Trimming cost V 5 bases and J 0 bases, with 5 bases left between them. This CDR3 contains 12 residues. Germline lookup yields CDR1 SGHAT and CDR2 FQNNGV. The CDR3 DNA follows: TGTGCCAGCAGCCCAAGCTCCTACGAGCAGTACTTC. This gives the protein CASSPSSYEQYF.